What follows are 3 T cell receptor beta chains derived from one specimen sequenced in a study of T cells in localized non-small cell lung cancer (dated by TCRdb to the early 2020s). Library prep was done by the immunoSEQ multiplex PCR assay. What TCRdb holds here is the immuneACCESS table cut down to in-frame rearrangements. Part of the clones is not present; checked against another copy, under half of the missing clones reflect an unresolved V gene, and the others are unexplained. Present in this sample are 50,000 to 55,000 clones, around 86% of which were seen just once. The ten top clones hold approximately 16% of the sample. The specimen was PBMCs, collected before any cancer treatment. All receptors derive from a female donor with stage II lung adenocarcinoma.

CDR3 loop: CASSLVRIISNSPLHF. CDR3 in DNA: TGTGCCAGCAGCTTGGTCCGAATCATAAGTAATTCACCCCTCCACTTT. The J gene is TRBJ1-6, the V gene TRBV5-5, with unresolved D. This CDR3 is built from 16 residues. V lost 0 bases, J lost 6 bases, and 13 bases lay in between. Germline lookup yields CDR1 SGHKS and CDR2 YYEKEE (reference sequence).

Only a few counts were recorded for this clone. This chain links TRBV18 with TRBJ1-4; D ambiguous. The CDR3 contains 13 residues. V dropped 6 bases and J dropped 7 bases, with 12 bases sitting between them. The germline V gene encodes CDR1 KGHSH and CDR2 LQKENI. DNA for the CDR3: TGTGCCAGCTCCCGGGAAGTTAGTGAAAAACTGTTTTTT. Translated, it gives CASSREVSEKLFF.

This chain links TRBV5-1 with TRBJ1-2; D unresolved. CDR1 and CDR2 (germline): SGHRS, YFSETQ. The CDR3 loop spans 15 amino acids. V gave up 0 bases and J gave up 0 bases, with 9 bases separating them. The DNA of the CDR3 is TGCGCCAGCAGCTTGGATAGCAGTACTAACTATGGCTACACCTTC. Its protein is CASSLDSSTNYGYTF.